Listed below are T cell receptor beta chains from one sample, sequenced in a study of cytomegalovirus exposure and HLA in healthy donors. Some clones are missing from TCRdb's copy, which holds only in-frame ones; the method was immunoSEQ multiplex PCR. The sample holds 95,000 to 100,000 clones, roughly three quarters seen once. The sample comprised PBMCs. Every receptor here comes from a female donor in good health and CMV-seronegative. The CDR3 runs from the conserved cysteine through the conserved F or W. The D gene is left open where the match is weak. Size tells how often a clone was seen (once, few, many) or the class of an expanded clone, and some rows leave it out.

j_gene	d_gene	v_gene	abundance	CDR3nt	CDR3aa
TRBJ2-2	TRBD2	TRBV2	-	TGTGCCAGCAGTCCTAGCGGGAGGGTCAACACCGGGGAGCTGTTTTTT	CASSPSGRVNTGELFF
TRBJ2-4	-	TRBV28	-	TGTGCCAGCAGTTCCCCCGCCAGACTAGCCAAAAACATTCAGTACTTC	CASSSPARLAKNIQYF
TRBJ2-2	TRBD2	TRBV7-7	-	TGTGCTAGCAGCCGGGGGACTAGCGAACGAAACACCGGGGAGCTGTTTTTT	CASSRGTSERNTGELFF
TRBJ1-5	-	TRBV27	once	TGTGCCAGCAGTTTATCGCCCACTTATAGCAATCAGCCCCAGCATTTT	CASSLSPTYSNQPQHF
TRBJ2-7	-	TRBV5-8	-	TGTGCCAGCAGCGGAGTCGCCGGGACACTAAGCTCCTACGAGCAGTACTTC	CASSGVAGTLSSYEQYF
TRBJ2-3	TRBD2	TRBV27	-	TGTGCCAGCAGTTTGGGAGGGACCAGTGCAGATACGCAGTATTTT	CASSLGGTSADTQYF
TRBJ1-1	TRBD1	TRBV4-3	-	TGCGCCAGCAGCCCGGACAGGGGACGGACTGAAGCTTTCTTT	CASSPDRGRTEAFF
TRBJ1-1	TRBD1	TRBV7-3	-	TGTGCCAGCAGCTTAGAATCGGCCAGGGGGCTCGGTGAAGCTTTCTTT	CASSLESARGLGEAFF
TRBJ1-5	-	TRBV27	-	TGTGCCAGCAGTCCCGATCTTGTAGGAGTTCCCCAGCATTTT	CASSPDLVGVPQHF
TRBJ2-7	TRBD1	TRBV5-1	-	TGCGCCAGCAGCCCAAGACAGGGGAGCTCCTACGAGCAGTACTTC	CASSPRQGSSYEQYF
TRBJ2-3	-	TRBV4-1	-	TGCGCCAGCAGCCGACTCAAGCTAATCACAGATACGCAGTATTTT	CASSRLKLITDTQYF
TRBJ2-5	TRBD1	TRBV6-1	-	TGTGCCAGCAGCGCCTCTGGGACAGGGCAAGAGACCCAGTACTTC	CASSASGTGQETQYF
TRBJ2-7	-	TRBV7-8	-	TGTGCCAGCAACGCCCCAGGTAGGACCTACGAGCAGTACTTC	CASNAPGRTYEQYF
TRBJ1-1	-	TRBV9	-	TGTGCCAGCAGCGGACAGGTGGGGAACACTGAAGCTTTCTTT	CASSGQVGNTEAFF
TRBJ2-7	TRBD2	TRBV30	-	TGTGCCTGGAGTGGCAATAGCGGGGGGACCTATTTCTCCTACGAGCAGTACTTC	CAWSGNSGGTYFSYEQYF
TRBJ2-7	TRBD2	TRBV4-3	-	TGCGCCAGCAGCCAAGATCCCACTAGCGTAACCTCCTACGAGCAGTACTTC	CASSQDPTSVTSYEQYF
TRBJ2-5	-	TRBV6-1	-	TGTGCCAGCAGTTCGTGGGGGGGGGCCCAAGAGACCCAGTACTTC	CASSSWGGAQETQYF
TRBJ2-2	TRBD2	TRBV6-5	medium-sized	TGTGCCAGCAGTCCTAGCGGAGAGACCGGGGAGCTGTTTTTT	CASSPSGETGELFF
TRBJ2-7	TRBD2	TRBV7-2	-	TGTGCCAGCAGCGCTAGCGGGAGCTCCTACGAGCAGTACTTC	CASSASGSSYEQYF
TRBJ2-7	-	TRBV9	once	TGTGCCAGCAGCCCCCGACTTACCCCGAGCTCCTACGAGCAGTACTTC	CASSPRLTPSSYEQYF
TRBJ1-2	-	TRBV6-7	-	TGTGCCAGCAGTTACCCCGGTAGGACTACCTCCTATGGCTACACCTTC	CASSYPGRTTSYGYTF
TRBJ2-7	-	TRBV5-1	-	TGCGCCAGCGGTCGGGACACCGCGTCCTACGAGCAGTACTTC	CASGRDTASYEQYF
TRBJ1-2	-	TRBV4-1	-	TGCGCCAGCAGCCAAGTAGAGGGCAACTATGGCTACACCTTC	CASSQVEGNYGYTF
TRBJ1-2	TRBD1	TRBV30	-	TGTGCCTGGAGTGGCCCTGAGACAGGGAAAAATGGCTACACCTTC	CAWSGPETGKNGYTF
TRBJ2-1	TRBD2	TRBV28	-	TGTGCCAGCAGTACGGCTGCGACTAGCGTGCGTGAGCAGTTCTTC	CASSTAATSVREQFF
TRBJ1-2	-	TRBV29-1	-	TGCAGCGTTGAAGAACTACCTGACAGGCCTTTTGCAGGGAGCTACACCTTC	CSVEELPDRPFAGSYTF
TRBJ2-7	-	TRBV30	-	TGTGCCTGGAGTAATATAGGGGGAATTATTGGCGAGCAGTACTTC	CAWSNIGGIIGEQYF
TRBJ1-1	TRBD1	TRBV10-1	once	TGCGCCAGCAGCTTAGGACAGGGAAGTACTGAAGCTTTCTTT	CASSLGQGSTEAFF
TRBJ1-1	-	TRBV7-2	-	TGTGCCAGCAGCTTGGCCCTTCCGGGAGGCACTGAAGCTTTCTTT	CASSLALPGGTEAFF
TRBJ2-1	TRBD2	TRBV6-1	-	TGTGCCAGCAGAGAACTAGCGGGGGGGCCGTATGAGCAGTTCTTC	CASRELAGGPYEQFF
TRBJ1-1	TRBD1	TRBV6-5	-	TGTGCCAGCAGAATTGACAGGGGCACTGAAGCTTTCTTT	CASRIDRGTEAFF
TRBJ2-3	-	TRBV5-6	-	TGTGCCAGCAGCCCCCTAGTCTCCACAGATACGCAGTATTTT	CASSPLVSTDTQYF
TRBJ2-3	-	TRBV10-3	-	TGTGCCATCAGCCCGCAGGGGACAGATACGCAGTATTTT	CAISPQGTDTQYF
TRBJ2-5	-	TRBV18	-	TGTGCCAGCTCACCACAAACAGGTTACCAAGAGACCCAGTACTTC	CASSPQTGYQETQYF
TRBJ1-3	TRBD1	TRBV5-1	-	TGCGCCAGCAGCTCAGGGGGCCCTGGAAACACCATATATTTT	CASSSGGPGNTIYF
TRBJ1-1	-	TRBV7-6	-	TGTGCCAGCAGCTTAATGCAGGGTATGGACACTGAAGCTTTCTTT	CASSLMQGMDTEAFF
TRBJ1-4	-	TRBV18	-	TGTGCCAGCTCACCGGACAGCTCTTTTGGCGAAAAACTGTTTTTT	CASSPDSSFGEKLFF
TRBJ1-5	-	TRBV19	-	TGTGCCAGTAGCAGCGGGGCGGGCAATCAGCCCCAGCATTTT	CASSSGAGNQPQHF
TRBJ2-5	TRBD2	TRBV6-1	-	TGTGCCGGGGGACTAGCGGGGACTACCCAAGAGACCCAGTACTTC	CAGGLAGTTQETQYF
TRBJ2-1	-	TRBV10-3	once	TGTGCCATCAGTTATCTCGGGAGTAATGAGCAGTTCTTC	CAISYLGSNEQFF
TRBJ1-5	TRBD1	TRBV7-2	-	TGTGCCAGCAGCTTAGAGGGACAGGTATATAGCAATCAGCCCCAGCATTTT	CASSLEGQVYSNQPQHF
TRBJ2-5	TRBD2	TRBV7-8	once	TGTGCCAGCAGCTTAGCGTTAGCGGGGGCCCAAGAGACCCAGTACTTC	CASSLALAGAQETQYF
TRBJ2-1	TRBD2	TRBV30	once	TGTGCCTGGGACTCGGGACTAGCGGTTATAAATGAGCAGTTCTTC	CAWDSGLAVINEQFF
TRBJ2-7	-	TRBV7-9	-	TGTGCCAGCATGAACAGGCGCAACGAGCAGTACTTC	CASMNRRNEQYF
TRBJ2-1	TRBD1	TRBV27	once	TGTGCCAGCAGTTTCCGGGACAGGGACAATGAGCAGTTCTTC	CASSFRDRDNEQFF
TRBJ2-1	TRBD2	TRBV4-1	-	TGCGCCAGCAGCCAAGATCCCCCCACTAGCGGACCCTACAATGAGCAGTTCTTC	CASSQDPPTSGPYNEQFF
TRBJ1-5	TRBD1	TRBV19	-	TGTGCCAGTAGTATCGCCTGGACAGGGGCCAATCAGCCCCAGCATTTT	CASSIAWTGANQPQHF
TRBJ2-5	TRBD1	TRBV15	-	TGTGCCACCAGCAGAGTGACCGGGACAGGGATGTTTAGGGAGACCCAGTACTTC	CATSRVTGTGMFRETQYF
TRBJ2-5	TRBD2	TRBV7-8	few	TGTGCCAGCCATCTTAGCGGGGGAGAGACCCAGTACTTC	CASHLSGGETQYF
TRBJ2-1	-	TRBV28	-	TGTGCCAGCAGTTCCTCGGGATCAGGGGATGAGCAGTTCTTC	CASSSSGSGDEQFF
TRBJ1-5	-	TRBV6-6	-	TGTGCCAGCAGTTGGGACCTTGGGGGGGGTCAGCCCCAGCATTTT	CASSWDLGGGQPQHF
TRBJ2-3	TRBD1	TRBV7-9	-	TGTGCCAGCAGTCCACAGGGGCTAGTCGGGGATACGCAGTATTTT	CASSPQGLVGDTQYF
TRBJ2-7	TRBD1	TRBV11-3	once	TGTGCCAGCAGCCCAGGGGGAAAATACGAGCAGTACTTC	CASSPGGKYEQYF
TRBJ1-1	-	TRBV11-3	few	TGTGCCAGCAGCCTCGGTCAGGGAAGGAACACTGAAGCTTTCTTT	CASSLGQGRNTEAFF
TRBJ2-1	-	TRBV6-4	-	TGTGCCAGCAGTGAAGGCCCAGAGGCAAATGAGCAGTTCTTC	CASSEGPEANEQFF